The clone carrying this TCR beta chain was detected many times. These data come from a study of neurological immune-mediated disorders. TCRdb passed the 5' RACE reads through MiXCR, listing each CDR3 protein once. The top ten clones hold approximately 5.9% of a sample with 45,000 to 55,000 distinct CDR3 sequences, around 4% of them seen once. The length of the CDR3 is 13 residues. CDR1 and CDR2 (germline): DFQATT, SNEGSKA (reference sequence). The V end was cut by 6 bases, the J end by 1 base, with 12 bases between. Sequenced material: PBMCs. This clonotype originated in a man aged 55 to 69 with multiple sclerosis. This chain joins TRBV20-1 and TRBJ1-1; tentative D call: TRBD1 (5 bases). The CDR3 nucleotides are TGCAGTGCCGCGGGACGGGCGAACACTGAAGCTTTCTTT. This sequence encodes CSAAGRANTEAFF.